This note documents a single T cell receptor beta chain sequence. Antigen specificity is unknown. A read error may be the cause here, since a much bigger clone is one base away. The missing conserved phenylalanine or tryptophan at the end of this CDR3 makes a read error likely. Likely shared infections and vaccines: all three twin pairs were reared together. The CDR3 contains 13 residues. Trimming removed 0 bases from V and 7 bases from J; junction bases left unmatched: 2. Germline V gives CDR1 ENHRY, CDR2 SYGVKD. Each CDR3 protein gets one entry after TCRdb re-called the 5' RACE reads with MiXCR. The sample consists of fewer than 450,000 distinct CDR3 sequences, around 30% of them appearing once. This entry belongs to a study of identical twins' blood T cells. Study results and limitations: Twins shared more top CDR3 clonotypes than unrelated donors did.

The sequence was obtained from a woman aged 18 to 50 in good health. The chain carries TRBV10-3 and TRBJ1-1, with 7 nucleotides matching TRBD1. Sequenced: PBMCs. CDR3 amino acids: CAISESGTDEAFS. The CDR3 bases are TGTGCCATCAGTGAGTCCGGGACAGATGAAGCTTTCTCT.